This T cell receptor (beta chain) came from a study of T cell responses to AZD1222 COVID-19 vaccine. Study conclusions and caveats: Among the donors, most were white British and more were female, and clonal diversity was possibly underestimated. Reports indicate that nearly half of spike-specific TCRs are directed at unmutated variant regions. Only a handful of individuals given AZD1222 were seropositive at baseline. Spike-specific TCR repertoires showed rising breadth and depth after two AZD1222 doses.

The CDR3 contains 15 residues. Looked up from germline, CDR1 is SGDLS and CDR2 is YYNGEE. V was pared by 1 base and J by 1 base, with 0 bases of the junction left unmatched. Comment on this clone: Its antigen is not known.

The repertoire was sequenced with immunoSEQ multiplex PCR; TCRdb's copy has only in-frame clones and lacks some. The sample holds about 66,000 clones, roughly 84% seen once. The sequenced sample was peripheral blood, obtained on day 0 of AZD1222 vaccination. The V gene is TRBV9, the J gene TRBJ2-3; 10 bases are shared with TRBD2. This clonotype originated in an adult in good health. The CDR3 nucleotides are TGTGCCAGCAGCGTACTAGCGGGGGGCACAGATACGCAGTATTTT. Protein sequence: CASSVLAGGTDTQYF.